Given below is one T cell receptor (beta chain) in context. It was with a sample-barcoded 5' primer and a J-beta primer mix that a second PCR of about 6 to 12 cycles was run. From the 5' RACE reads, TCRdb called clonotypes with MiXCR, one entry per CDR3 protein. This table holds 550,000 to 800,000 distinct CDR3 sequences, about a third found once. The data are from a study of blood T cells in healthy people across ages. Germline-derived CDR1 and CDR2 are SGDLS and YYNGEE. V dropped 0 bases and J dropped 2 bases, with 12 bases sitting between them. The CDR3 length is 16 residues. The sequence was obtained from a woman older than 75 in good health. The sequencing sample was made of blood. This sequence joins TRBV9 and TRBJ2-1, with D possibly TRBD2 on 6 matching bases. DNA of the CDR3: TGTGCCAGCAGCGTAGGAGGCGGGAACCCCTACAATGAGCAGTTCTTC. Its protein is CASSVGGGNPYNEQFF.